This T cell receptor beta chain originates from a study of tumor-infiltrating lymphocytes in primary liver carcinoma. The CDR3 is 14 residues long. Per germline, CDR1 MDHEN and CDR2 SYDVKM. The input was approximately 0.45 ug total RNA; TCR beta cDNA was made from it with a constant-region primer. The TCR beta library was amplified through three nested multiplex PCR rounds in a modified ARM-PCR procedure. PCR rounds one and two used TRBV1-TRBV30 forward primers with a C-beta reverse primer for approximately 10 cycles each. TCRdb re-called the multiplex PCR reads through MiXCR, storing one row per CDR3 protein. The table lists tens of thousands of distinct CDR3 sequences, 70% to 80% of them singletons. Unsorted bulk tissue of about 18-34 mg yielded co-extracted RNA and DNA. HBV chronically infected the treatment-naive patients. In regard to this clonotype: The junction differs from germline at one of its ends, possibly a read error.

The J gene is TRBJ2-7, the V gene TRBV28, with D perhaps matching TRBD1 (6 bases). The source is a woman aged 60-70 years with primary liver carcinoma and hepatitis B virus infection. The sample consisted of liver tumor tissue from sampling region 4. This sample's subset: tumor region T4, right-lateral pole. The CDR3, as DNA: TGTGCCAGCAGTTTAACCGGACAGACCTACGAGCAGTACTTT. Its translation: CASSLTGQTYEQYF.